This T cell receptor beta chain was recovered during a study of blood T cell repertoires in COVID-19. The assay was immunoSEQ multiplex PCR, and TCRdb's table has in-frame clones only and misses some. The sample yields 30,000 to 50,000 clones, 85% seen once. The CDR3 spans 15 residues. V was shortened by 4 bases and J by 2 bases, with 14 bases between the two germline ends. The germline CDR1 and CDR2 sequences are MGHRA and YSYEKL. What was sequenced was peripheral blood. This TCR came from a human donor in a cohort sampled during active COVID-19. The V call is TRBV4-1, the J call TRBJ1-2, with a weak D call TRBD1 (6 bases). The CDR3 bases are TGCGCCAGCAGCCCCTCCGGACAGACGAACTATGGCTACACCTTC. It encodes CASSPSGQTNYGYTF.